What follows are 21 T cell receptor beta chains derived from one specimen sequenced in a study of cytomegalovirus exposure and HLA in healthy donors. PCR employed 60 Vbeta and 13 Jbeta primers. Profiled with immunoSEQ multiplex PCR; TCRdb holds only in-frame clones, not every one. The sample has some 150,000 clones; approximately 84% are singletons. The sequenced material came from PBMCs. These TCRs come from a woman aged 40 to 50 in good health and CMV-seronegative.

The chain combines TRBV7-2 with TRBJ1-2; no firm D call. The CDR3 runs 13 residues. Per the germline V gene, CDR1 is SGHTA and CDR2 is FQGNSA. Trimming took off 3 bases at V and 6 bases at J, with 11 bases between the two ends. The CDR3 sequence is CASSFTGWDGYTF. CDR3 coding DNA: TGTGCCAGCAGCTTCACGGGGTGGGATGGCTACACCTTC.

The rearrangement uses TRBV5-1 and TRBJ1-2; D is possibly TRBD1 (5 bases). There are 12 residues in the CDR3. CDR1 and CDR2 (germline): SGHRS, YFSETQ. The germline V and J ends were trimmed by 5 bases and 2 bases, with 7 bases remaining between them. Here the CDR3 reads CASSTGNYGYTF. In DNA, the CDR3 is TGCGCCAGCAGTACAGGCAACTATGGCTACACCTTC.

The chain is built from TRBV29-1 and TRBJ2-3, with TRBD1 matching 8 bases. The trim removed 4 bases at V and 0 bases at J, leaving 9 bases unmatched. Per germline, CDR1 SQVTM and CDR2 ANQGSEA. The CDR3 sequence is 16 residues long. In DNA, the CDR3 is TGCAGCGTTGTGGGGATGACAGGGGCGAGCACAGATACGCAGTATTTT. This translates into CSVVGMTGASTDTQYF.

The rearrangement uses TRBV7-9 and TRBJ2-2; a weak D match, TRBD2 (5 bases). The germline V gene encodes CDR1 SEHNR and CDR2 FQNEAQ (reference sequence). This CDR3 has 15 amino acids. Trimming took 2 bases from V and 3 from J, leaving 10 bases between them. The CDR3 reads CASSLMSGDTGELFF. In DNA, the CDR3 is TGTGCCAGCAGCTTAATGTCCGGGGACACCGGGGAGCTGTTTTTT. Based on the CDR3 plus reference TRBV7-9 and TRBJ2-2, the full variable domain is DTGVSQNPRHKITKRGQNVTFRCDPISEHNRLYWYRQTLGQGPEFLTYFQNEAQLEKSRLLSDRFSAERPKGSFSTLEIQRTEQGDSAMYLCASSLMSGDTGELFFGEGSRLTVL.

The rearrangement links TRBV5-6 to TRBJ1-2; no reliable D call. CDR3 length: 12 residues. CDR1 is SGHDT, CDR2 YYEEEE, per germline. Between the trimmed V and J ends, which lost 1 base and 1 base, there was a span of 2 bases. The CDR3 sequence: CASSLYNYGYTF. The CDR3 DNA reads as TGTGCCAGCAGCTTGTATAACTATGGCTACACCTTC.

The V call is TRBV23-1, the J call TRBJ2-3; 14 positions agree with TRBD2. TRBV23-1 is an open reading frame whose function is uncertain. J gave up 9 bases and V 3 bases, and 8 bases lay outside the gene matches. This CDR3 region has 16 residues. The CDR3 here is CASSQGLAGVPKTQYF. CDR3 nucleotide sequence: TGCGCCAGCAGTCAGGGACTAGCGGGAGTCCCAAAGACGCAGTATTTT.

Notes on this clone: Other DNA sequences in this sample translate to the same CDR3. This chain joins TRBV11-3 and TRBJ2-1; TRBD2 matches at 10 bases. CDR1 and CDR2 from the germline V gene are SGHNT and YENEEA. Trimming removed 4 bases from V and 3 bases from J; junction bases left unmatched: 15. The CDR3 has 19 amino acids. CDR3 loop: CASSSGWTSGTQDYNEQFF. CDR3 nucleotide sequence: TGTGCCAGCAGCTCCGGGTGGACTAGCGGTACTCAAGACTACAATGAGCAGTTCTTC.

This clone was picked up one time. This sequence joins TRBV11-2 and TRBJ1-1; D ambiguous. The CDR3 covers 13 residues. V dropped 7 bases and J dropped 0 bases, with 9 bases sitting between them. CDR1 is SGHAT, CDR2 FQNNGV, per germline. Here the CDR3 reads CASMTTMNTEAFF. CDR3 nucleotide sequence: TGTGCCAGCATGACAACGATGAACACTGAAGCTTTCTTT.

Regarding this clone: Other DNA sequences within the sample encode an identical CDR3. The chain employs TRBV5-1 and TRBJ2-7; a weak D match, TRBD2 (5 bases). The CDR3 is 14 amino acids. Trimming pared 0 bases from V and 3 bases from J, leaving 10 bases between. Germline V gene lookup returns CDR1 SGHRS and CDR2 YFSETQ. The CDR3 DNA reads as TGCGCCAGCAGCTTGGCTGGAGGAAGCTACGAGCAGTACTTC. Translating gives CASSLAGGSYEQYF.

The chain joins TRBV7-2 to TRBJ1-5; D gene uncertain. Between the trimmed V and J ends, which lost 1 base and 2 bases, there was a span of 6 bases. Per germline, CDR1 SGHTA and CDR2 FQGNSA. The CDR3 spans 14 residues. The CDR3 coding sequence is TGTGCCAGCAGCTTAGGGGAGGGCAATCAGCCCCAGCATTTT. This codes for CASSLGEGNQPQHF.

CDR3 residues: CASSFLPRETQYF. The CDR3 DNA follows: TGTGCCAGCAGCTTCTTACCCAGGGAGACCCAGTACTTC. V and J are TRBV11-3 and TRBJ2-5; D not resolved. The V gene's germline CDR1 is SGHNT and CDR2 YENEEA. CDR3 length equals 13 residues. V gave up 3 bases and J gave up 5 bases, with 10 bases separating them.

The rearrangement links TRBV28 to TRBJ2-5, with 7 bases matching TRBD1. Gene TRBJ2-7 matches the end of the DNA better, so the J call may be wrong. This CDR3 region has 14 residues. Germline V gives CDR1 MDHEN, CDR2 SYDVKM. The CDR3 coding sequence is TGTGCCAGCAGTTACAGGGGTACCACCTACGAGCAGTACTTC. This sequence encodes CASSYRGTTYEQYF.

The chain combines TRBV27 with TRBJ1-3; perhaps TRBD1 as D (6 bases). Trimming removed 5 bases from V and 8 bases from J, with 28 bases in between. CDR1 is MNHEY and CDR2 is SMNVEV in the germline V gene (reference sequence). The CDR3 sequence is 18 residues long. For the CDR3, the DNA is TGTGCCAGCAGTAAAATTAGAAGCGGCAGGGGCGATGCAGACACCATATATTTT. This sequence encodes CASSKIRSGRGDADTIYF.

This chain connects TRBV14 to TRBJ2-3; D might be TRBD2 (5 bases). Germline values: CDR1 SGHDN, CDR2 FVKESK. Trimming stripped 2 bases from V and 4 bases from J, with 13 bases between. The CDR3 consists of 15 residues. The CDR3 protein is CASSQLSRGADTQYF. The CDR3 DNA reads TGTGCCAGCAGCCAACTTAGTCGGGGAGCAGATACGCAGTATTTT.

The chain links TRBV5-4 to TRBJ1-1; D is uncertain. Germline V gene sequence: CDR1 SGHNT, CDR2 YYREEE (reference sequence). V lost 1 base to trimming and J lost 8 bases, with 9 bases between them. The CDR3 has 12 amino acids. The CDR3, as DNA: TGTGCCAGCAGCTTGTCTTTACGGGAAGCTTTCTTT. This encodes CASSLSLREAFF.

The V and J genes are TRBV4-2 and TRBJ2-1, with 11 nucleotides matching TRBD2. The germline V gene encodes CDR1 LGHNA and CDR2 YNFKEQ. Trimming took 4 bases from V and 8 from J; bases not matched to a gene: 7. The CDR3 is 15 residues long. The CDR3 spells CASSPTSGNGYEQFF. In DNA form, the CDR3 reads TGTGCCAGCAGCCCGACTAGCGGGAATGGCTATGAGCAGTTCTTC.

The rearrangement links TRBV27 to TRBJ2-7; the match to TRBD1 covers 12 bases. The CDR3 consists of 16 residues. From germline, CDR1 is MNHEY and CDR2 SMNVEV (reference sequence). Trimming removed 2 bases from V and 6 bases from J; junction bases left unmatched: 8. The CDR3 reads CASSLLAGTGGREQYF. CDR3 DNA sequence: TGTGCCAGCAGTTTACTTGCCGGGACAGGGGGCCGCGAGCAGTACTTC.

This chain links TRBV4-2 with TRBJ2-2, with TRBD2 matching 8 bases. The CDR3 extends over 17 amino acids. With 0 bases clipped from V and 6 bases from J, the junction kept 9 bases outside the gene matches. Germline V gives CDR1 LGHNA, CDR2 YNFKEQ. The CDR3 reads CASSQERREVFAGELFF. In nucleotides, the CDR3 is TGTGCCAGCAGCCAAGAAAGGCGGGAGGTCTTTGCCGGGGAGCTGTTTTTT.

Only one count was recorded for this clone. The gene calls are TRBV6-6 and TRBJ1-5; no clear D gene. There are 13 residues in the CDR3. CDR1 MNHNY and CDR2 SVGAGI come from the germline V gene (reference sequence). Trimming stripped 0 bases from V and 5 bases from J, with 5 bases between. The CDR3 DNA sequence: TGTGCCAGCAGTTACTCCCTATATCAGCCCCAGCATTTT. Translation gives CASSYSLYQPQHF.

The chain couples TRBV7-2 to TRBJ1-2; 7 bases are shared with TRBD1. Per the germline V gene, CDR1 is SGHTA and CDR2 is FQGNSA. The CDR3 sequence is 14 residues long. The J segment lost 3 bases and the V segment lost 5 bases, leaving 6 bases of the junction unmatched. CDR3 DNA: TGTGCCAGCAGCCAAGGGGGCTGGGACTATGGCTACACCTTC. This translates into CASSQGGWDYGYTF. The whole variable domain, remainder taken from reference TRBV7-2 and TRBJ1-2, is GAGVSQSPSNKVTEKGKDVELRCDPISGHTALYWYRQSLGQGLEFLIYFQGNSAPDKSGLPSDRFSAERTGGSVSTLTIQRTQQEDSAVYLCASSQGGWDYGYTFGSGTRLTVV.

The rearrangement links TRBV9 to TRBJ2-1, with D perhaps TRBD2 (8 bases). Germline CDR1 SGDLS, CDR2 YYNGEE. This CDR3 comprises 19 residues. The V and J ends lost 6 bases and 1 base respectively, with 26 bases between them. CDR3 coding DNA: TGTGCCAGCACGAGGGGGCTAGCGGGCCGTAGCGTTTCCTACAATGAGCAGTTCTTC. It translates to CASTRGLAGRSVSYNEQFF.